The 22 T cell receptor beta chains in this list originate from one sample, sequenced in a study of T and B cells in COVID-19 patients. TRB rearrangements were amplified by multiplex PCR with BIOMED2 TRB-A/B primers. TCRdb redid the calling of the multiplex PCR reads with MiXCR, one entry per CDR3 protein. The top ten hold approximately 6.2% of the sample, which has about 14,000 distinct CDR3 sequences, about 28% seen once. From blood, about 220-500 ng of genomic DNA served as TRB template. Sequencing input: blood. The receptors shown here come from a human donor who had recovered from COVID-19.

This clonotype showed up many times. CDR3 residues: CASRRQALLYEQYF. The CDR3 coding sequence is TGTGCCAGCAGAAGACAGGCCTTACTCTACGAGCAGTACTTC. The V gene is TRBV6-5, the J gene TRBJ2-7; weak D call: TRBD1 (6 bases). The V and J ends lost 6 bases and 3 bases respectively, with 15 bases between them. This CDR3 has 14 amino acids. Germline V gene lookup returns CDR1 MNHEY and CDR2 SVGAGI.

The rearrangement links TRBV6-5 to TRBJ1-6; D remains ambiguous. Looked up from germline, CDR1 is MNHEY and CDR2 is SVGAGI. This CDR3 contains 13 residues. V dropped 4 bases and J dropped 6 bases, with 7 bases sitting between them. CDR3 DNA sequence: TGTGCCAGCAGTTTGGCGGTTAATTCACCCCTCCACTTT. Translation gives CASSLAVNSPLHF.

The chain recombines TRBV5-4 with TRBJ2-7; 8 bases are shared with TRBD1. The V and J ends lost 0 bases and 5 bases, in that order; junction bases with no gene match: 4. This CDR3 contains 14 residues. Germline assignment: CDR1 SGHNT and CDR2 YYREEE (reference sequence). The DNA of the CDR3 is TGTGCCAGCAGCTTGGGACAGGGGAGGAACGAGCAGTACTTC. Translating it yields CASSLGQGRNEQYF. Using reference TRBV5-4 and TRBJ2-7 for the parts outside the CDR3, the full variable domain is ETGVTQSPTHLIKTRGQQVTLRCSSQSGHNTVSWYQQALGQGPQFIFQYYREEENGRGNFPPRFSGLQFPNYSSELNVNALELDDSALYLCASSLGQGRNEQYFGPGTRLTVT.

This clonotype occurred a few times. The genes are TRBV6-5 and TRBJ2-1; perhaps TRBD2 as D (5 bases). CDR3 size: 13 residues. Germline CDR1 MNHEY, CDR2 SVGAGI. The V and J ends lost 11 bases and 6 bases respectively, with 17 bases between them. CDR3 nucleotide sequence: TGTGCCGGGAGCGGCGGGCCTTCCAATGAGCAGTTCTTC. Residues: CAGSGGPSNEQFF.

At least ten counts were recorded for this clonotype. The rearrangement links TRBV5-1 to TRBJ2-6; TRBD2 might be the D (5 bases). Germline loops: CDR1 SGHRS, CDR2 YFSETQ. V was cut by 0 bases and J by 2 bases, with 6 bases left in between. The CDR3 is 15 residues long. The CDR3 reads CASSLAGTGANVLTF. CDR3 coding DNA: TGCGCCAGCAGCTTGGCCGGGACTGGGGCCAACGTCCTGACTTTC.

This chain links TRBV6-5 with TRBJ1-2, with 7 bases identical to TRBD1. Germline V gene lookup returns CDR1 MNHEY and CDR2 SVGAGI. This CDR3 spans 14 amino acids. J gave up 4 bases and V 6 bases, and 8 bases lay outside the gene matches. The CDR3 nucleotides read TGTGCCAGCAGCCGGGACAGAGTTTTCTATGGCTACACCTTC. It translates to CASSRDRVFYGYTF.

This clonotype was detected many times. The chain is built from TRBV6-5 and TRBJ2-6, with D uncertain. CDR3 length: 15 amino acids. Trimming cost V 6 bases and J 0 bases, with 9 bases left between them. Germline V gives CDR1 MNHEY, CDR2 SVGAGI. CDR3 region: CASRSMSSGANVLTF. The CDR3 DNA sequence: TGTGCCAGCAGGAGTATGAGCTCTGGGGCCAACGTCCTGACTTTC.

This clonotype was detected a few times. The J gene is TRBJ1-4, the V gene TRBV12-3 or TRBV12-4; D unclear. The CDR3 runs to 14 residues. Trimming removed 2 bases from V and 4 bases from J, with 8 bases in between. This CDR3 reads CASSLTGSNEKLFF. The CDR3 bases are TGTGCCAGCAGTTTAACGGGAAGTAATGAAAAACTGTTTTTT.

The chain joins TRBV19 to TRBJ1-5, with a weak D call TRBD1 (5 bases). Deletions cut 5 bases from V and 7 bases from J, with 15 bases between. Germline V gene lookup returns CDR1 LNHDA and CDR2 SQIVND (reference sequence). This CDR3 comprises 14 residues. CDR3 in amino acids: CASSPDTHNQPQHF. Written as DNA, the CDR3 is TGTGCCAGTAGTCCGGACACGCACAACCAGCCCCAGCATTTT.

The genes are TRBV20-1 and TRBJ2-5; TRBD2 matches at 10 bases. The CDR3 totals 15 residues. From germline, CDR1 is DFQATT and CDR2 SNEGSKA (reference sequence). The J segment lost 6 bases and the V segment lost 1 base, leaving 8 bases of the junction unmatched. For the CDR3, the DNA is TGCAGTGCTAGAGGCCAGGGTAGCGGGGGGCAGACCCAGTACTTC. It yields the protein CSARGQGSGGQTQYF.

The chain uses TRBV29-1 and TRBJ2-7, with TRBD1 matching 10 bases. V lost 6 bases to trimming and J lost 3 bases; unmatched junction nucleotides: 5. The CDR3 runs 13 residues. Germline CDR1 SQVTM, CDR2 ANQGSEA. The CDR3 loop is CSVGTGEGYEQYF. The CDR3, as DNA: TGCAGCGTAGGGACAGGGGAGGGCTACGAGCAGTACTTC.

This clonotype occurred a few times. The chain recombines TRBV5-1 with TRBJ2-7; a possible D gene is TRBD2 (6 bases). The CDR3 runs to 14 residues. The V and J ends lost 4 bases and 1 base respectively, with 12 bases between them. Germline loops: CDR1 SGHRS, CDR2 YFSETQ. CDR3 nucleotide sequence: TGCGCCAGCAGCGGAGGGTCCCCGTCCTACGAGCAGTACTTC. Amino acid sequence: CASSGGSPSYEQYF.

The chain combines TRBV12-3 or TRBV12-4 with TRBJ2-1, with 8 bases fitting TRBD2. CDR3 length: 15 residues. CDR3 in amino acids: CASGLEPAGDNEQFF. CDR3 sequence (DNA): TGTGCTAGTGGTTTGGAACCAGCGGGAGACAATGAGCAGTTCTTC.

Many counts were recorded for this clonotype. The chain joins TRBV30 to TRBJ1-5; D is perhaps TRBD1 (6 bases). Germline V gene data show CDR1 as GTSNPN and CDR2 as SVGIG (reference sequence). Trimming took 5 bases from V and 6 from J, leaving 14 bases between them. The CDR3 has 13 amino acids. The CDR3 loop reads CAWSRGASQPQHF. The DNA for the CDR3 is TGTGCCTGGTCTAGGGGGGCCAGTCAGCCCCAGCATTTT.

In this sample, this clonotype turned up a few times. The chain carries TRBV7-2 and TRBJ2-5, with 7 bases aligning to TRBD1. Germline values: CDR1 SGHTA, CDR2 FQGNSA. Trimming took 5 bases from V and 4 from J; bases not matched to a gene: 4. The CDR3 sequence is 13 residues long. DNA of the CDR3: TGTGCCAGCAGCCTGGGACAGTCAGAGACCCAGTACTTC. Translating gives CASSLGQSETQYF.

This clonotype appeared a few times. V is TRBV6-5 and J is TRBJ1-1; 8 bases agree with TRBD1. The ends lost 6 bases at V and 4 bases at J; junction bases unmatched: 7. Germline V gene lookup returns CDR1 MNHEY and CDR2 SVGAGI. The CDR3 sequence is 14 residues long. CDR3 in amino acids: CASRLTGDTTEAFF. The CDR3 DNA reads TGTGCCAGCAGACTGACAGGGGATACCACTGAAGCTTTCTTT.

J is TRBJ1-3 and V is TRBV6-1; TRBD1 matches 8 bases. The trim removed 5 bases at V and 6 bases at J, leaving 6 bases unmatched. Germline CDR1 is MNHNS and CDR2 is SASEGT. The CDR3 is 14 amino acids. The CDR3 bases are TGTGCCAGCAGTCCAGGGGGCCTAGAAAACACCATATATTTT. Translation gives CASSPGGLENTIYF.

By proportion, this clonotype is medium-sized. V usage is TRBV12-3 or TRBV12-4 and J usage is TRBJ2-2; D is perhaps TRBD2 (6 bases). The CDR3 runs to 16 residues. The V gene lost 3 bases and the J gene lost 5 bases, with 16 bases spanning the gap. The CDR3 here is CASSFLAGTDTGELFF. CDR3 nucleotides: TGTGCCAGCAGTTTTTTGGCGGGAACTGATACCGGGGAGCTGTTTTTT.

The chain uses TRBV7-9 and TRBJ2-7; D possibly matches TRBD1 or TRBD2 (5 bases each). Germline V gene data show CDR1 as SEHNR and CDR2 as FQNEAQ (reference sequence). Trimming shortened V by 4 bases and J by 1 base, and 14 bases separated the two germline ends. The CDR3 consists of 15 residues. CDR3 sequence (DNA): TGTGCCAGCAGCTCTCCGGGACCCTCTTCCTACGAGCAGTACTTC. This translates into CASSSPGPSSYEQYF.

The J gene is TRBJ1-1, the V gene TRBV10-3; tentative D call: TRBD1 (5 bases). This CDR3 region has 15 residues. Trimming shortened V by 2 bases and J by 0 bases, and 10 bases separated the two germline ends. Germline lookup yields CDR1 ENHRY and CDR2 SYGVKD. The CDR3 sequence: CAISELGGMNTEAFF. The CDR3 DNA sequence: TGTGCCATCAGTGAGCTCGGGGGGATGAACACTGAAGCTTTCTTT.

This clonotype was observed a handful of times. The chain is built from TRBV12-3 or TRBV12-4 and TRBJ1-2; D is possibly TRBD1 (6 bases). V lost 4 bases to trimming and J lost 4 bases, with 13 bases between them. This CDR3 comprises 14 residues. CDR3 DNA: TGTGCCAGCAGTTCTCCAGGGGCGGGCTATGGCTACACCTTC. Translating gives CASSSPGAGYGYTF.

About this clonotype itself: This could be a read error, since a much larger clone is one nucleotide away. The V call is TRBV27, the J call TRBJ1-3; weak D call: TRBD1 (6 bases). The germline V gene has CDR1 MNHEY and CDR2 SMNVEV (reference sequence). This CDR3 is built from 17 residues. CDR3 in amino acids: CASSLSRQGKSGNIIYF. CDR3 in DNA: TGTGCCAGCAGTTTATCGCGTCAGGGGAAATCTGGAAACATCATATATTTT.